Listed here are 26 T cell receptor beta chains from one sample, sequenced in a study of vaccination effects on CD4 cells after COVID-19. Following culture for about ten days, CD4+ T cells were isolated. These receptors are not linked to any known antigen. Repertoires were generated with immunoSEQ multiplex PCR, while TCRdb's copy carries only in-frame clones and drops some. Seen here are some 26,000 clones, 73% observed once, and the top ten hold approximately 10%. The sample in question was CD4+ T cells from PBMCs cultured without peptide, obtained before COVID-19 vaccination. All receptors come from a human donor who received a COVID-19 vaccine.

The rearrangement uses TRBV7-2 and TRBJ1-2; 7 bases fit TRBD1. Trimming took 7 bases from V and 6 from J; bases not matched to a gene: 8. Germline loops: CDR1 SGHTA, CDR2 FQGNSA. The length of the CDR3 is 13 residues. CDR3 residues: CASKTQGYDGYTF. CDR3 in DNA: TGTGCCAGCAAAACACAGGGGTACGATGGCTACACCTTC.

The chain carries TRBV6-6 and TRBJ1-1; TRBD1 matches 7 bases. Germline trimming cut 7 bases from V and 5 bases from J; bases unmatched to any gene: 10. Germline CDR1 reads MNHNY; CDR2 reads SVGAGI (reference sequence). The CDR3 totals 14 residues. The CDR3 here is CASNGQVEGTEAFF. The CDR3 bases are TGTGCCAGCAACGGACAGGTAGAAGGTACTGAAGCTTTCTTT.

The rearrangement joins TRBV7-9 to TRBJ1-1; D is possibly TRBD1 (6 bases). Trimming took off 4 bases at V and 11 bases at J, with 17 bases between the two ends. Per the germline V gene, CDR1 is SEHNR and CDR2 is FQNEAQ (reference sequence). The CDR3 has 13 residues. CDR3 in amino acids: CASSSLTQGSAFF. The DNA for the CDR3 is TGTGCCAGCAGCTCCCTAACCCAGGGGTCGGCTTTCTTT.

This chain uses TRBV30 with TRBJ2-1; tentatively, D is TRBD2 (5 bases). CDR3 length: 13 amino acids. Germline assignment: CDR1 GTSNPN and CDR2 SVGIG (reference sequence). The V end was cut by 4 bases, the J end by 5 bases, with 12 bases between. The CDR3 coding sequence is TGTGCCTGGAAGTTGGAGCGGAACAATGAGCAGTTCTTC. Its protein product is CAWKLERNNEQFF.

V is TRBV11-3 and J is TRBJ2-1; 11 nucleotides agree with TRBD2. The CDR3 extends over 16 amino acids. Per the germline V gene, CDR1 is SGHNT and CDR2 is YENEEA. Trimming removed 5 bases from V and 7 bases from J; junction bases left unmatched: 10. The CDR3 loop reads CASSPLWTSGQNEQFF. The CDR3 DNA sequence: TGTGCCAGCAGCCCCCTTTGGACTAGCGGGCAGAATGAGCAGTTCTTC.

The gene calls are TRBV7-3 and TRBJ2-7, with D maybe TRBD2 (7 bases). The V gene lost 5 bases and the J gene lost 2 bases, with 19 bases spanning the gap. Germline V gives CDR1 SGHTA, CDR2 FQGTGA. The CDR3 runs to 16 residues. The CDR3 region has the DNA TGTGCCAGCAGCCTTCTGGGAGGGGGGGGACCCTACGAGCAGTACTTC. It is translated as CASSLLGGGGPYEQYF.

The CDR3 bases are TGTGCCAGCAGCCCGGACAGGGGACTTAATGAAAAACTGTTTTTT. Protein: CASSPDRGLNEKLFF. The rearrangement uses TRBV7-9 and TRBJ1-4; 9 bases agree with TRBD1. CDR1 is SEHNR, CDR2 FQNEAQ, per germline (reference sequence). The CDR3 length is 15 residues. The ends lost 5 bases at V and 4 bases at J; junction bases unmatched: 5.

This clone was seen a few times. The rearrangement uses TRBV7-2 and TRBJ2-1; D gene unclear. Germline CDR1 is SGHTA and CDR2 is FQGNSA. The CDR3 runs to 13 residues. Trimming left V 4 bases short and J 5 bases short, with 9 bases between. CDR3 DNA: TGTGCCAGCAGCTCTAGGGCCGACAATGAGCAGTTCTTC. Residues: CASSSRADNEQFF.

This clone was recorded a few times. This chain uses TRBV12-3 or TRBV12-4 with TRBJ1-6, with a weak D call TRBD1 (5 bases). This CDR3 is built from 13 residues. V gave up 3 bases and J gave up 8 bases, with 8 bases separating them. The CDR3 is CASSLGDYSPLHF. Written as DNA, the CDR3 is TGTGCCAGCAGTTTGGGGGATTATTCACCCCTCCACTTT.

V usage is TRBV2 and J usage is TRBJ2-1; D is perhaps TRBD1 or TRBD2 (5 bases each). Germline V gene sequence: CDR1 SNHLY, CDR2 FYNNEI. Trimming removed 5 bases from V and 9 bases from J, with 17 bases in between. This CDR3 is 14 amino acids long. Here the CDR3 reads CASSTGTTMSEQFF. Written as DNA, the CDR3 is TGTGCCAGCAGTACCGGGACGACCATGAGTGAGCAGTTCTTC.

This CDR3 reads CASSRGLAGGSYNEQFF. In DNA form, the CDR3 reads TGTGCCAGCAGTCGGGGACTAGCGGGAGGTTCCTACAATGAGCAGTTCTTC. V and J are TRBV27 and TRBJ2-1; 15 bases are a match to TRBD2. V lost 5 bases, J lost 1 base, and 3 bases stayed unmatched. Germline-derived CDR1 and CDR2 are MNHEY and SMNVEV (reference sequence). The CDR3 length is 17 residues.

This clone was observed a few times. The J gene is TRBJ1-2, the V gene TRBV2; D is ambiguous. This CDR3 is 16 amino acids long. Trimming stripped 4 bases from V and 2 bases from J, with 17 bases between. The germline V gene has CDR1 SNHLY and CDR2 FYNNEI. CDR3 protein: CASSASRVRENYGYTF. CDR3 DNA: TGTGCCAGCAGTGCGTCCCGGGTACGAGAAAACTATGGCTACACCTTC.

Only one count was recorded for this clone. The genes are TRBV29-1 and TRBJ2-5, with 7 bases fitting TRBD2. Germline V CDR1 and CDR2: SQVTM, ANQGSEA. Germline trimming cut 6 bases from V and 7 bases from J; bases unmatched to any gene: 14. The CDR3 runs to 14 residues. The CDR3 is CSVQAGGTSSTQYF. In nucleotides, the CDR3 is TGCAGCGTCCAGGCCGGGGGGACCAGTTCGACCCAGTACTTC.

The chain uses TRBV4-2 and TRBJ1-2, with 7 bases aligning to TRBD1. Looked up from germline, CDR1 is LGHNA and CDR2 is YNFKEQ. CDR3 length: 19 residues. The V segment lost 0 bases and the J segment 2 bases; nucleotides outside the gene matches: 15. CDR3: CASSQDGGGTVRGNYGYTF. In nucleotides, the CDR3 is TGTGCCAGCAGCCAAGATGGGGGAGGGACAGTCCGGGGGAACTATGGCTACACCTTC.

The genes are TRBV5-8 and TRBJ2-5; a weak D match, TRBD2 (6 bases). The CDR3 extends over 16 amino acids. Trimming cost V 3 bases and J 2 bases, with 17 bases left between them. Germline CDR1 and CDR2: SGHTS and YDEGEE. CDR3 DNA: TGTGCCAGCAGCTCTCAGACAAGGGGAGGACAAGAGACCCAGTACTTC. This gives the protein CASSSQTRGGQETQYF.

The gene calls are TRBV15 and TRBJ2-3; TRBD1 is a possible D gene (7 bases). CDR1 is LNHNV and CDR2 is YYDKDF in the germline V gene (reference sequence). This CDR3 is built from 14 residues. The germline V and J ends were trimmed by 4 bases and 4 bases, with 12 bases remaining between them. The CDR3 loop is CATSKEGASDTQYF. As DNA, the CDR3 is TGTGCCACCAGCAAGGAGGGGGCGTCAGATACGCAGTATTTT.

This chain uses TRBV7-3 with TRBJ2-5; 14 nucleotides match TRBD2. This CDR3 is built from 18 residues. Germline-derived CDR1 and CDR2 are SGHTA and FQGTGA. J lost 4 bases, V lost 5 bases, and 12 bases had no gene match. The CDR3 nucleotides are TGTGCCAGCAGCCAAGTGACTAGCGGGGGGGCGGTGTTAGAGACCCAGTACTTC. Translated, it gives CASSQVTSGGAVLETQYF.

The chain uses TRBV3-1 (or the pseudogene TRBV3-2) and TRBJ2-2; a weak D match, TRBD2 (5 bases). This CDR3 has 16 amino acids. In germline, CDR1 is LGHDT, CDR2 YNNKEL (reference sequence). V shed 0 bases and J shed 4 bases, with 12 bases lying between them. The chain's CDR3 is CASSQETGISTGELFF. For the CDR3, the DNA is TGTGCCAGCAGCCAAGAAACGGGGATTTCCACCGGGGAGCTGTTTTTT.

The gene calls are TRBV9 and TRBJ2-2, with D perhaps TRBD2 (5 bases). Germline V gene data show CDR1 as SGDLS and CDR2 as YYNGEE. This CDR3 has 14 residues. V was clipped by 10 bases and J by 0 bases, with 13 bases between them. The CDR3 region is CASGSGSNTGELFF. The CDR3 DNA reads as TGTGCCTCTGGGTCGGGATCGAACACCGGGGAGCTGTTTTTT. Filled out from reference TRBV9 and TRBJ2-2, the complete variable domain reads DSGVTQTPKHLITATGQRVTLRCSPRSGDLSVYWYQQSLDQGLQFLIQYYNGEERAKGNILERFSAQQFPDLHSELNLSSLELGDSALYFCASGSGSNTGELFFGEGSRLTVL.

The genes are TRBV6-5 and TRBJ1-2; D possibly corresponds to TRBD1 (5 bases). Germline V gives CDR1 MNHEY, CDR2 SVGAGI. Trimming cost V 8 bases and J 7 bases, with 14 bases left between them. The CDR3 is 12 residues long. The CDR3 here is CASRDPGSGYTF. The DNA of the CDR3 is TGTGCCAGCCGGGACCCCGGCTCTGGCTACACCTTC.

The V and J genes are TRBV5-4 and TRBJ2-2; D gene uncertain. CDR1 and CDR2 from the germline V gene are SGHNT and YYREEE (reference sequence). V dropped 4 bases and J dropped 0 bases, with 10 bases sitting between them. This CDR3 contains 15 residues. This CDR3 reads CASSLYRANTGELFF. CDR3 DNA sequence: TGTGCCAGCAGCCTCTACCGGGCGAACACCGGGGAGCTGTTTTTT. The variable domain in full, with the rest retrieved from reference TRBV5-4 and TRBJ2-2, is ETGVTQSPTHLIKTRGQQVTLRCSSQSGHNTVSWYQQALGQGPQFIFQYYREEENGRGNFPPRFSGLQFPNYSSELNVNALELDDSALYLCASSLYRANTGELFFGEGSRLTVL.

The chain links TRBV6-1 to TRBJ1-4; TRBD1 might be the D (5 bases). Germline-derived CDR1 and CDR2 are MNHNS and SASEGT. Trimming stripped 2 bases from V and 15 bases from J, with 16 bases between. The CDR3 totals 13 residues. The CDR3 loop is CASSEYGTWRVFF. CDR3 DNA: TGTGCCAGCAGTGAATACGGGACGTGGCGGGTGTTTTTT.

The chain has TRBV10-3 and TRBJ2-7; 9 bases line up with TRBD1. With V trimmed by 7 bases and J by 2 bases, 9 bases remained unmatched. CDR1 and CDR2 (germline): ENHRY, SYGVKD. CDR3 length equals 15 residues. The CDR3 DNA is TGTGCCATCAAGTTTTCGGGACAGGGCACCTACGAGCAGTACTTC. This encodes CAIKFSGQGTYEQYF.

The count of this clone is one. The chain recombines TRBV3-1 (or the pseudogene TRBV3-2) with TRBJ1-5, with TRBD1 identical over 9 bases. The germline gives CDR1 LGHDT, CDR2 YNNKEL (reference sequence). V lost 3 bases, J lost 5 bases, and 2 bases stayed unmatched. CDR3 size: 14 residues. For the CDR3, the DNA is TGTGCCAGCAGCCAGGGACAGGGTTATCAGCCCCAGCATTTT. Its translation is CASSQGQGYQPQHF.

The chain is built from TRBV5-6 and TRBJ2-3; 7 bases match TRBD2. J was trimmed by 9 bases and V by 4 bases; bases with no gene match: 5. CDR3 size: 12 residues. CDR1 SGHDT and CDR2 YYEEEE come from the germline V gene. CDR3 amino acids: CASSPGLGTQYF. The CDR3 DNA follows: TGTGCCAGCAGCCCCGGACTAGGAACGCAGTATTTT.

The CDR3: CSAQLNSGSQNEQFF. The CDR3 DNA reads TGCAGCGCCCAGCTGAACTCGGGCAGTCAGAATGAGCAGTTCTTC. This chain links TRBV29-1 with TRBJ2-1; unclear D gene. This CDR3 has 15 residues. Germline-derived CDR1 and CDR2 are SQVTM and ANQGSEA. Trimming took 7 bases from V and 7 from J, leaving 23 bases between them.